This is a list of T cell receptor beta chains from one sample in a study of T cell responses to AZD1222 COVID-19 vaccine. Generated by immunoSEQ multiplex PCR, the TCRdb table keeps only in-frame clones and is missing some. The table records around 120,000 clones, roughly 84% of them present only once. The sample in question was peripheral blood, obtained 28 days after the second AZD1222 dose. These receptors came from an adult who received the AZD1222 COVID-19 vaccine. Each CDR3 is given with its conserved first and last residue. D genes are given only for firm matches. A clone size is listed for some rows: how often the clone was seen (once, few, many), or a class if it is expanded.

J gene: TRBJ2-3
D gene: TRBD2
V gene: TRBV6-1
clone size: -
CDR3 DNA: TGTGCCAGCAGTGGCCAACCAATCCTAGCGGGAGAAAACACAGATACGCAGTATTTT
CDR3 protein: CASSGQPILAGENTDTQYF

J gene: TRBJ2-4
D gene: -
V gene: TRBV28
clone size: -
CDR3 DNA: TGTGCCACCCTCCCGATCGGGGTCGCCAAAAACATTCAGTACTTC
CDR3 protein: CATLPIGVAKNIQYF

J gene: TRBJ1-2
D gene: -
V gene: TRBV5-4
clone size: -
CDR3 DNA: TGTGCCAGCAGCTCACCGTTGCCCCTCGCGATTAACTATGGCTACACCTTC
CDR3 protein: CASSSPLPLAINYGYTF

J gene: TRBJ2-2
D gene: -
V gene: TRBV9
clone size: -
CDR3 DNA: TGTGCCAGCAGCGTAGTAGACACCGGGGAGCTGTTTTTT
CDR3 protein: CASSVVDTGELFF

J gene: TRBJ2-7
D gene: TRBD2
V gene: TRBV5-4
clone size: -
CDR3 DNA: TGTGCCAGCGGGGAACGGGAGGTGGGATACGAGCAGTACTTC
CDR3 protein: CASGEREVGYEQYF

J gene: TRBJ2-3
D gene: TRBD2
V gene: TRBV6-2/TRBV6-3
clone size: -
CDR3 DNA: TGTGCCAGCAGTTCCCATTTTGCGGGAGTTACAGATACGCAGTATTTT
CDR3 protein: CASSSHFAGVTDTQYF

J gene: TRBJ2-5
D gene: -
V gene: TRBV19
clone size: -
CDR3 DNA: TGTGCCACCAACCTCGGGAGGACCCAGTACTTC
CDR3 protein: CATNLGRTQYF

J gene: TRBJ2-3
D gene: -
V gene: TRBV5-5
clone size: once
CDR3 DNA: TGTGCCAGCAGTCGCGGACAGTCTAGCACAGATACGCAGTATTTT
CDR3 protein: CASSRGQSSTDTQYF

J gene: TRBJ1-6
D gene: TRBD1
V gene: TRBV28
clone size: -
CDR3 DNA: TGTGCCAGCAGCTTAGGACAGGGAGGATCACCCCTCCACTTT
CDR3 protein: CASSLGQGGSPLHF

J gene: TRBJ1-1
D gene: -
V gene: TRBV14
clone size: -
CDR3 DNA: TGTGCCAGCAGCTCCCGGATGAACACTGAAGCTTTCTTT
CDR3 protein: CASSSRMNTEAFF

J gene: TRBJ1-5
D gene: -
V gene: TRBV5-1
clone size: once
CDR3 DNA: TGCGCCAGCAGGCGGACTCAGCCCCAGCATTTT
CDR3 protein: CASRRTQPQHF

J gene: TRBJ2-2
D gene: -
V gene: TRBV12-3/TRBV12-4
clone size: -
CDR3 DNA: TGTGCCAGCAGTTTAAGGAACACCGGGGAGCTGTTTTTT
CDR3 protein: CASSLRNTGELFF

J gene: TRBJ2-2
D gene: -
V gene: TRBV5-6
clone size: -
CDR3 DNA: TGTGCCAGCAGCTTACCTAGCGCGAACACCGGGGAGCTGTTTTTT
CDR3 protein: CASSLPSANTGELFF

J gene: TRBJ2-7
D gene: -
V gene: TRBV7-5
clone size: -
CDR3 DNA: TGTGTCAGAAGGAACTACGAGCAGTACTTC
CDR3 protein: CVRRNYEQYF

J gene: TRBJ2-5
D gene: -
V gene: TRBV7-8
clone size: few
CDR3 DNA: TGTGCCAGCAGCTTGATGGGAAATATAATTCAAGAGACCCAGTACTTC
CDR3 protein: CASSLMGNIIQETQYF

J gene: TRBJ1-5
D gene: -
V gene: TRBV5-8
clone size: -
CDR3 DNA: TGTGCCAGCAGCAGCCCGTTCCCGCGTCAGCCCCAGCATTTT
CDR3 protein: CASSSPFPRQPQHF

J gene: TRBJ2-1
D gene: TRBD2
V gene: TRBV6-1
clone size: -
CDR3 DNA: TGTGCCAGCAGTGCCCTAGCGGGGGGGCCATCTCCCAATGAGCAGTTCTTC
CDR3 protein: CASSALAGGPSPNEQFF

J gene: TRBJ2-3
D gene: TRBD2
V gene: TRBV5-4
clone size: -
CDR3 DNA: TGTGCCAGCAGCTTGAGCCCTAGCGGGAGCACAGATACGCAGTATTTT
CDR3 protein: CASSLSPSGSTDTQYF

J gene: TRBJ1-1
D gene: -
V gene: TRBV29-1
clone size: -
CDR3 DNA: TGCAGCGCTGGGAGTCGGGACACTGAAGCTTTCTTT
CDR3 protein: CSAGSRDTEAFF

J gene: TRBJ2-5
D gene: -
V gene: TRBV28
clone size: -
CDR3 DNA: TGTGCCAGCAGGCCACAGGGTCAAGAGACCCAGTACTTC
CDR3 protein: CASRPQGQETQYF

J gene: TRBJ1-1
D gene: -
V gene: TRBV5-4
clone size: -
CDR3 DNA: TGTGCCAGCAGCAAGAGGAACACTGAAGCTTTCTTT
CDR3 protein: CASSKRNTEAFF

J gene: TRBJ2-7
D gene: -
V gene: TRBV27
clone size: once
CDR3 DNA: TGTGCCAGCAGTCGGAGTTTTGCGGGAAGGTTCTACGAGCAGTACTTC
CDR3 protein: CASSRSFAGRFYEQYF

J gene: TRBJ2-2
D gene: -
V gene: TRBV5-6
clone size: once
CDR3 DNA: TGTGCCAGCAGCTTCCCCACCGGGGAGCTGTTTTTT
CDR3 protein: CASSFPTGELFF

J gene: TRBJ1-1
D gene: -
V gene: TRBV5-1
clone size: -
CDR3 DNA: TGCGCCAGCAGCTTGAGTAGGGATCGAGCTTTCTTT
CDR3 protein: CASSLSRDRAFF

J gene: TRBJ2-1
D gene: TRBD2
V gene: TRBV9
clone size: -
CDR3 DNA: TGTGCCAGCAGCTCCGGGACTATCTCCTACAATGAGCAGTTCTTC
CDR3 protein: CASSSGTISYNEQFF

J gene: TRBJ1-2
D gene: TRBD1
V gene: TRBV6-5
clone size: -
CDR3 DNA: TGTGCCAGCAGTAACCGGGACAGGGTCTATGGCTACACCTTC
CDR3 protein: CASSNRDRVYGYTF

J gene: TRBJ2-3
D gene: TRBD2
V gene: TRBV6-2/TRBV6-3
clone size: -
CDR3 DNA: TGTGCCAGCAGTACCGGGACTAGCGGATACACAGATACGCAGTATTTT
CDR3 protein: CASSTGTSGYTDTQYF